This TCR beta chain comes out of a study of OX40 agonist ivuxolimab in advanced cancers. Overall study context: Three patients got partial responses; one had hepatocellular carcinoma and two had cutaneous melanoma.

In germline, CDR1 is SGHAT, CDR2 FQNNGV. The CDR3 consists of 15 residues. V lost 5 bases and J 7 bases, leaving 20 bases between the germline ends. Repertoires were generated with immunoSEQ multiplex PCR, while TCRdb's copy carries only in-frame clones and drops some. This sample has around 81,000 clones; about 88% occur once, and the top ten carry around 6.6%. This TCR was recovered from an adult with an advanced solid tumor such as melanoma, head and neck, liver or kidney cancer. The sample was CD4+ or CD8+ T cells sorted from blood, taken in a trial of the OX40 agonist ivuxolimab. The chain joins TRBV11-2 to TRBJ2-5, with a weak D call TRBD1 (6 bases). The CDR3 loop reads CASSPMRVPRGTQYF. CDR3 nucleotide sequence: TGTGCCAGCAGCCCTATGAGAGTCCCCAGGGGGACCCAGTACTTC.